These T cell receptor beta chains were read from a single sample in a study of graft-versus-host responses after intestinal transplantation. TCRdb keeps only in-frame clones here, not all; method: immunoSEQ multiplex PCR. The repertoire includes approximately 16,000 clones, 70% of them detected once, and 23% sits in the top ten. Specimen: ileum tissue, collected approximately 780 days after intestinal transplantation. The receptors derive from a human patient who received an intestinal transplant, so some T cells may come from the graft donor. CDR3s leave out the opening cysteine and the closing phenylalanine or tryptophan. The order of the fields is CDR3 protein, V gene, clone size. The size entry is marked missing in some rows and otherwise reads once, few, many or a size class.

CDR3aa: AISDRETYEQY
v_gene: TRBV6-6
abundance: -

CDR3aa: ASGLVGTYYGYT
v_gene: TRBV12-5
abundance: -

CDR3aa: ASSDGLNQPQH
v_gene: TRBV6-5
abundance: -

CDR3aa: ASSTPDRQPQH
v_gene: TRBV10-2
abundance: medium-sized

CDR3aa: ASSYYRVPVWEQY
v_gene: TRBV11-2
abundance: -

CDR3aa: ATSGDTGEENTIY
v_gene: TRBV15
abundance: -

CDR3aa: AWSFRQGGGSNQPQH
v_gene: TRBV30
abundance: -

CDR3aa: ASSRGLAGGTDTQY
v_gene: TRBV9
abundance: -

CDR3aa: ASSLGQGANTGELF
v_gene: TRBV5-4
abundance: once

CDR3aa: ASRTTGGSGNTIY
v_gene: TRBV19
abundance: -

CDR3aa: ASSLYYGLGAGGTNEQY
v_gene: TRBV7-9
abundance: -

CDR3aa: AISERGGDTEAF
v_gene: TRBV10-3
abundance: -

CDR3aa: ASSGLRQGNTEAF
v_gene: TRBV6-1
abundance: few

CDR3aa: SVESVQDSNQPQH
v_gene: TRBV29-1
abundance: -

CDR3aa: ASSLPGRRYLERSPLH
v_gene: TRBV7-6
abundance: few

CDR3aa: ASSMTGLSYEQY
v_gene: TRBV10-1
abundance: -

CDR3aa: AGSQRGLKGT
v_gene: TRBV6-5
abundance: -

CDR3aa: ASSCDWANRKTYGYT
v_gene: TRBV19
abundance: -

CDR3aa: ASSTDVTEAF
v_gene: TRBV6-6
abundance: -

CDR3aa: ASSPPGETQY
v_gene: TRBV5-1
abundance: -

CDR3aa: ASSLRGGAGAGELF
v_gene: TRBV7-3
abundance: -

CDR3aa: ASSQEVDRNYGYT
v_gene: TRBV4-3
abundance: -